These 21 T cell receptor beta chains share one sample of origin, sequenced in a study of cytomegalovirus exposure and HLA in healthy donors. A multiplex PCR was run with 60 Vbeta primers and 13 Jbeta primers. Measured with immunoSEQ multiplex PCR; TCRdb has only the in-frame clones, and not every one. The table includes 80,000 or so clones, 65% to 80% detected once. The sequenced sample was PBMCs. These receptors came from a male donor in good health and CMV-seropositive.

The genes are TRBV30 and TRBJ1-6; D gene unclear. CDR1 and CDR2 (germline): GTSNPN, SVGIG (reference sequence). This CDR3 contains 14 residues. Trimming took off 2 bases at V and 7 bases at J, with 12 bases between the two ends. This CDR3 is CAWSQSRGNSPLHF. In DNA form, the CDR3 reads TGTGCCTGGAGTCAATCACGCGGGAATTCACCCCTCCACTTT.

The V gene is TRBV10-3, the J gene TRBJ1-5; D remains unclear. Looked up from germline, CDR1 is ENHRY and CDR2 is SYGVKD. The V end lost 3 bases, the J end lost 0 bases, and 9 bases lay between the germline ends. The CDR3 length is 15 residues. CDR3 sequence (DNA): TGTGCCATCAGTGAAGGGAGAAATAGCAATCAGCCCCAGCATTTT. It is translated as CAISEGRNSNQPQHF.

This chain joins TRBV20-1 and TRBJ1-1; no reliable D call. The CDR3 length is 10 residues. CDR1 is DFQATT and CDR2 is SNEGSKA in the germline V gene (reference sequence). The V and J ends lost 4 bases and 7 bases respectively, with 7 bases between them. The CDR3 nucleotides read TGCAGTGCTACTCAACTTGAAGCTTTCTTT. It translates to CSATQLEAFF.

In this sample, this clone turned up once. The chain employs TRBV7-9 and TRBJ2-1, with D possibly matching TRBD1 (6 bases). This CDR3 comprises 12 residues. Trimming shortened V by 5 bases and J by 6 bases, and 8 bases separated the two germline ends. The germline CDR1 and CDR2 sequences are SEHNR and FQNEAQ (reference sequence). The CDR3 DNA reads as TGTGCCAGCAGCCCAGGGGTCAATGAGCAGTTCTTC. It codes for CASSPGVNEQFF. The full variable domain, its missing parts supplied by reference TRBV7-9 and TRBJ2-1, is DTGVSQNPRHKITKRGQNVTFRCDPISEHNRLYWYRQTLGQGPEFLTYFQNEAQLEKSRLLSDRFSAERPKGSFSTLEIQRTEQGDSAMYLCASSPGVNEQFFGPGTRLTVL.

This rearrangement joins TRBV9 to TRBJ2-3, with a possible D match to TRBD2 (6 bases). V was shortened by 0 bases and J by 2 bases, with 13 bases between the two germline ends. Germline V gives CDR1 SGDLS, CDR2 YYNGEE. The CDR3 is 16 amino acids. The CDR3 DNA sequence: TGTGCCAGCAGCGTAGGGGGCGGGGTGGTCACAGATACGCAGTATTTT. Translated, it gives CASSVGGGVVTDTQYF.

The chain uses TRBV28 and TRBJ1-3; D possibly corresponds to TRBD1 (5 bases). The germline V gene encodes CDR1 MDHEN and CDR2 SYDVKM. The CDR3 totals 17 residues. Trimming took off 3 bases at V and 0 bases at J, with 15 bases between the two ends. This CDR3 reads CASSFPAGGNSGNTIYF. CDR3 DNA sequence: TGTGCCAGCAGTTTCCCTGCCGGGGGGAACTCTGGAAACACCATATATTTT.

Only one count was recorded for this clone. The chain is built from TRBV6-6 and TRBJ1-5, with D maybe TRBD1 (6 bases). Per germline, CDR1 MNHNY and CDR2 SVGAGI (reference sequence). Trimming shortened V by 6 bases and J by 3 bases, and 15 bases separated the two germline ends. This CDR3 is built from 15 residues. CDR3 bases: TGTGCCAGCAGACCCTGGGGGGGCGACAATCAGCCCCAGCATTTT. It specifies CASRPWGGDNQPQHF.

This chain uses TRBV27 with TRBJ1-4; tentative D call: TRBD1 (5 bases). The CDR3 runs 13 residues. V gave up 6 bases and J gave up 8 bases, with 13 bases separating them. The V gene's germline CDR1 is MNHEY and CDR2 SMNVEV (reference sequence). This chain's CDR3 is CASSQGLGEKLFF. The CDR3 DNA follows: TGTGCCAGCAGCCAGGGATTAGGGGAAAAACTGTTTTTT.

The chain combines TRBV5-1 with TRBJ2-7, with D tentatively TRBD1 (6 bases). V lost 0 bases, J lost 0 bases, and 7 bases lay in between. CDR1 and CDR2 from the germline V gene are SGHRS and YFSETQ. CDR3 length equals 14 residues. CDR3 amino acids: CASSLVGGSYEQYF. CDR3 nucleotides: TGCGCCAGCAGCTTGGTAGGGGGCTCCTACGAGCAGTACTTC.

V and J are TRBV18 and TRBJ2-1; 9 nucleotides match TRBD2. Looked up from germline, CDR1 is KGHSH and CDR2 is LQKENI. The CDR3 sequence is 14 residues long. Trimming took 0 bases from V and 15 from J; bases not matched to a gene: 9. CDR3 sequence: CASSPPHSGSLLFF. DNA for the CDR3: TGTGCCAGCTCACCACCCCATAGCGGGAGCCTCCTGTTCTTC.

The chain joins TRBV6-1 to TRBJ2-7, with 9 nucleotides matching TRBD1. The V gene's germline CDR1 is MNHNS and CDR2 SASEGT. This CDR3 has 16 amino acids. The trim removed 6 bases at V and 1 base at J, leaving 10 bases unmatched. The CDR3 DNA sequence: TGTGCCAGCAGCGAAAGGACAGGGGCGGTTTCCTACGAGCAGTACTTC. This encodes CASSERTGAVSYEQYF.

CDR3 sequence reads: CASSPSRGSGQNIQYF. The CDR3 DNA reads TGTGCCAGCAGCCCCTCTAGGGGATCGGGTCAAAACATTCAGTACTTC. The chain joins TRBV7-2 to TRBJ2-4, with D tentatively TRBD1 (5 bases). This CDR3 is built from 16 residues. Germline V lookup: CDR1 SGHTA, CDR2 FQGNSA. Trimming pared 5 bases from V and 5 bases from J, leaving 19 bases between.

V gene TRBV2 combines with J gene TRBJ1-6; TRBD1 is a possible D gene (6 bases). The V and J ends lost 5 bases and 6 bases respectively, with 14 bases between them. This CDR3 comprises 15 residues. Germline CDR1 SNHLY, CDR2 FYNNEI. This chain's CDR3 is CASSTQRTVNSPLHF. In DNA form, the CDR3 reads TGTGCCAGCAGTACCCAGAGGACAGTTAATTCACCCCTCCACTTT.

This clone has only a few counts. In the same sample, other DNA sequences code for this CDR3. The chain is built from TRBV5-1 and TRBJ2-7, with a possible D match to TRBD1 (6 bases). The germline V and J ends were trimmed by 4 bases and 1 base, with 12 bases remaining between them. The CDR3 has 14 amino acids. Germline lookup yields CDR1 SGHRS and CDR2 YFSETQ. The CDR3 loop reads CASSILQGSYEQYF. CDR3 DNA sequence: TGCGCCAGCAGCATACTACAGGGATCCTACGAGCAGTACTTC.

This clone has just a few counts. The chain links TRBV7-2 to TRBJ2-7; TRBD2 is a possible D gene (6 bases). The germline V and J ends were trimmed by 5 bases and 4 bases, with 9 bases remaining between them. The germline V gene encodes CDR1 SGHTA and CDR2 FQGNSA. This CDR3 spans 12 amino acids. The CDR3 region has the DNA TGTGCCAGCAGCGACGGGAGTTACGAGCAGTACTTC. It is translated as CASSDGSYEQYF.

V and J are TRBV25-1 and TRBJ1-2, with D unclear. CDR1 is MGHDK, CDR2 SYGVNS, per germline. CDR3 length equals 15 residues. The V end lost 1 base, the J end lost 8 bases, and 17 bases lay between the germline ends. This chain's CDR3 is CASSESRQAPSGYTF. The CDR3 bases are TGTGCCAGCAGTGAATCCCGCCAGGCTCCTTCCGGCTACACCTTC.

The chain carries TRBV4-2 and TRBJ2-3, with 9 nucleotides matching TRBD1. V lost 1 base, J lost 2 bases, and 7 bases stayed unmatched. The CDR3 loop spans 17 amino acids. Germline V lookup: CDR1 LGHNA, CDR2 YNFKEQ. The CDR3 is CASSQGRGQGDTDTQYF. For the CDR3, the DNA is TGTGCCAGCAGCCAAGGACGGGGACAGGGCGACACAGATACGCAGTATTTT.

V usage is TRBV20-1 and J usage is TRBJ1-1, with D perhaps matching TRBD1 (5 bases). CDR1 DFQATT and CDR2 SNEGSKA come from the germline V gene (reference sequence). The CDR3 covers 11 residues. The ends were cut back, 6 bases at V and 7 bases at J, with 12 bases in the middle. CDR3 residues: CSALRQCEAFF. The CDR3 nucleotides read TGCAGTGCCCTCAGACAGTGTGAAGCTTTCTTT.

The CDR3, as DNA: TGTGCCAGCAGCTTACTCCGGACGCTCAGGGGTGAAGCTTTCTTT. This sequence encodes CASSLLRTLRGEAFF. The chain combines TRBV7-8 with TRBJ1-1, with a possible D match to TRBD1 (6 bases). The ends were cut back, 2 bases at V and 7 bases at J, with 17 bases in the middle. The CDR3 loop spans 15 amino acids. The germline V gene encodes CDR1 SGHVS and CDR2 FQNEAQ.

V gene TRBV4-2 combines with J gene TRBJ2-5, with TRBD2 identical over 8 bases. The CDR3 is made up of 16 amino acids. CDR1 and CDR2 from the germline V gene are LGHNA and YNFKEQ. Trimming took 1 base from V and 5 from J; bases not matched to a gene: 9. CDR3 coding DNA: TGTGCCAGCAGCCAAGTTCTCGGGGGGGCGCGGGAGACCCAGTACTTC. Translation gives CASSQVLGGARETQYF.

A note on this clone: The junction departs from germline at one end; a sequencing error may be responsible. This rearrangement joins TRBV27 to TRBJ2-3; 15 bases map to TRBD2. This CDR3 contains 18 residues. CDR1 is MNHEY and CDR2 is SMNVEV in the germline V gene (reference sequence). The CDR3 nucleotides are TGTGCCGGCAGTTCCCCCGGACTAGCGGGGGGGAAGGCAGATACGCAGTATTTT. It encodes CAGSSPGLAGGKADTQYF.